A selection of T cell receptor beta chains follows, all from one sample in a study of OX40 agonist ivuxolimab in advanced cancers. The protocol was immunoSEQ multiplex PCR, while the TCRdb copy is restricted to in-frame clones and leaves out a portion. The sample holds approximately 55,000 clones, 75% to 90% seen once. Sequences were derived from CD4+ or CD8+ T cells sorted from blood, sampled in a trial of the OX40 agonist ivuxolimab. The receptors were gathered from an adult with an advanced solid tumor such as melanoma, head and neck, liver or kidney cancer. Both conserved end residues are part of each CDR3. The order of the fields is J gene, clone size, D gene, V gene, CDR3 protein, CDR3 DNA. The D gene is left open where the match is weak. A clone size is listed for some rows: how often the clone was seen (once, few, many), or a class if it is expanded.

>TRBJ1-5|-|-|TRBV28
CASNSLGGNQPQHF
TGTGCCAGCAACTCCCTTGGGGGGAATCAGCCCCAGCATTTT
>TRBJ1-1|-|-|TRBV19
CASSVGGVNTEAFF
TGTGCCAGTAGTGTAGGGGGGGTGAACACTGAAGCTTTCTTT
>TRBJ2-7|-|-|TRBV5-4
CASSLIRGEQYF
TGTGCCAGCAGCTTGATAAGAGGAGAGCAGTACTTC
>TRBJ2-7|-|-|TRBV9
CASSASGAGAIYEQYF
TGTGCCAGCAGCGCCTCTGGGGCAGGGGCGATTTACGAGCAGTACTTC
>TRBJ2-1|-|TRBD1|TRBV29-1
CSVDRDRGNEQFF
TGCAGCGTTGATAGGGACAGGGGCAATGAGCAGTTCTTC
>TRBJ1-2|-|-|TRBV19
CASSGRGGTPEYGYTF
TGTGCCAGTAGTGGACGGGGGGGGACACCGGAATATGGCTACACCTTC
>TRBJ1-4|-|TRBD1|TRBV28
CASRNPPGGAGEKLFF
TGTGCCAGCAGAAATCCCCCAGGGGGCGCGGGGGAAAAACTGTTTTTT
>TRBJ2-7|-|-|TRBV18
CASSLGGTPREQYF
TGTGCCAGCTCACTTGGAGGGACACCTCGGGAGCAGTACTTC
>TRBJ2-1|-|-|TRBV9
CASSVEGRTYNEQFF
TGTGCCAGCAGCGTAGAGGGCAGGACCTACAATGAGCAGTTCTTC
>TRBJ1-4|-|TRBD1|TRBV7-9
CASSSAGGQGSEKLFF
TGTGCCAGCAGCTCTGCTGGCGGACAGGGGAGTGAAAAACTGTTTTTT
>TRBJ2-1|-|TRBD1|TRBV27
CASSFSGQGYNEQFF
TGTGCCAGCAGTTTTTCGGGACAGGGATACAATGAGCAGTTCTTC
>TRBJ1-3|-|TRBD1|TRBV18
CASSRDRGSGNTIYF
TGTGCCAGCAGCCGGGACAGGGGTTCTGGAAACACCATATATTTT
>TRBJ1-2|-|-|TRBV6-1
CASSERPGAYGYTF
TGTGCCAGCAGTGAACGTCCAGGGGCCTATGGCTACACCTTC
>TRBJ2-7|-|TRBD2|TRBV2
CASSDRDYVYEQYF
TGTGCCAGCAGCGACCGGGACTACGTCTACGAGCAGTACTTC
>TRBJ2-7|-|-|TRBV7-9
CASSLAGSRPFEQYF
TGTGCCAGCAGCTTAGCGGGAAGTCGTCCCTTCGAGCAGTACTTC
>TRBJ1-1|-|-|TRBV2
CASSVTGNTEAFF
TGTGCCAGCAGCGTCACAGGGAACACTGAAGCTTTCTTT
>TRBJ1-5|-|-|TRBV7-9
CASSSGQAPGQPQHF
TGTGCCAGCAGCTCTGGTCAGGCGCCGGGTCAGCCCCAGCATTTT
>TRBJ2-5|-|TRBD2|TRBV29-1
CSVEIINEPTHPTSGRAETQYF
TGCAGCGTTGAGATTATAAACGAGCCTACTCACCCGACTAGCGGGAGGGCGGAGACCCAGTACTTC
>TRBJ2-1|-|TRBD1|TRBV6-1
CASARGLGQFF
TGTGCCAGCGCCAGGGGGCTGGGGCAGTTCTTC
>TRBJ1-2|-|-|TRBV27
CASRSPRQNRMSYTF
TGTGCCAGCAGATCCCCCCGCCAAAACCGAATGAGCTACACCTTC
>TRBJ1-3|-|-|TRBV18
CASSPNHGGEGNTIYF
TGTGCCAGCTCACCGAACCATGGGGGGGAAGGAAACACCATATATTTT
>TRBJ2-6|once|TRBD1|TRBV19
CASRGGQGAFGANVLTF
TGTGCCAGTAGGGGGGGACAGGGGGCCTTTGGGGCCAACGTCCTGACTTTC
>TRBJ2-2|-|TRBD1|TRBV11-2
CASSWGTGVVVSTGELFF
TGTGCCAGCAGCTGGGGGACAGGGGTTGTCGTGAGCACCGGGGAGCTGTTTTTT
>TRBJ2-2|-|-|TRBV5-6
CASSFGRRNTGELFF
TGTGCCAGCAGCTTCGGCAGGAGGAACACCGGGGAGCTGTTTTTT
>TRBJ1-1|-|-|TRBV5-1
CASSLASGGNTEAFF
TGCGCCAGCAGCTTGGCCAGTGGAGGGAACACTGAAGCTTTCTTT